This TCR beta chain was identified during a study of OX40 agonist ivuxolimab in advanced cancers. The length of the CDR3 is 13 residues. The V and J ends lost 6 bases and 2 bases respectively, with 11 bases between them. The germline CDR1 and CDR2 sequences are MNHNS and SASEGT. Assay: immunoSEQ multiplex PCR; the TCRdb copy retains only in-frame clones and omits some. The repertoire consists of 90,000 to 150,000 clones, with around 87% occurring once and the leading ten covering about 0.55%. The sample was CD4+ or CD8+ T cells sorted from blood, taken in a trial of the OX40 agonist ivuxolimab. The chain uses TRBV6-1 and TRBJ2-7; TRBD2 might be the D (5 bases). This clonotype was obtained from an adult with an advanced solid tumor such as melanoma, head and neck, liver or kidney cancer. The CDR3 is CASRADGAYEQYF. The CDR3 bases are TGTGCCAGCAGAGCGGACGGTGCCTACGAGCAGTACTTC.